This T cell receptor (beta chain) was found in a study of cytomegalovirus exposure and HLA in healthy donors (dated by TCRdb to 2015 to 2018). Context from the whole study: In an earlier analysis of under 750 of the donors, under 300 Gb of sequence data and 95 million to 130 million unique TCR beta sequences from about 190 million T cells were reported. Among the roughly 410 genotyped donors, 81% belonged to the genetic ancestry cluster associated with self-reported Caucasian donors. Typing coverage differed by locus: A, B, C, DRB1 and DQB1 were typed in about 620-630 donors, DQA1 in about 500, DPA1 in around 580, and DPB1 in just under 490. Among about 400 genotyped donors of the cohort, an average of roughly 230,000 unique TCR beta nucleotide sequences was sequenced per donor, of which 15% to 20% were non-productive. All discovery cohort repertoires had been generated using a single sequencing platform. In a later analysis, previously published TCR beta repertoires from about 640 donors were re-analyzed and high-resolution HLA genotyping was added so that TCR occurrence patterns could be studied. Roughly 310 gigabases of sequencing data and tens of millions of unique TCR sequences were included in an early release covering around 650 HLA-typed donors. To predict cytomegalovirus infection status, the study brought together high-throughput TCR immunosequencing, statistical association of individual TCRs with disease status, and machine learning. Four to six DR-DQ haplotypes were handled as single units for association and clustering, since linkage in the cohort was strong. In an earlier analysis of roughly 580 of the donors, high-throughput TCR beta sequencing was used to judge whether each TCR beta V gene segment behaved as functional or pseudogenic. Rather than using new phenotypic data, the later analysis identified candidate immune exposures from TCR beta sequences and from how often those sequences occurred across donors. Genome-wide SNP genotypes for about three fifths of the 666 donors were used in a later genetic analysis, which treated that subset as a discovery cohort. The study profiled the T cell repertoires of more than 500 subjects by immunosequencing and related them to cytomegalovirus serostatus. Along with the approximately 700-subject first cohort, a separate validation cohort of over 90 different subjects was used. Alongside the repertoire data, information on donor age, sex, ethnicity and CMV serostatus was compiled. HLA typing covered class I and class II loci at four-digit resolution. The study was designed to test whether signatures of past pathogen exposure could be identified by cataloging public T cell receptors. The investigation overall reported the following: Because the 87-base-pair reads could not distinguish some IMGT-functional V segments, including TRBV6-2 and TRBV6-3, those segments were excluded. Because some donors lacked HLA typing at each locus, the association tests relied only on the typed subset. Most CMV-associated TCR beta chains appeared to be HLA-restricted in a later analysis, and the HLA associations seemed to be driven largely by CMV exposure. In an earlier analysis of about 600 of the donors, most TCR beta V segments appeared in productive rearrangements about 87% or about 30% of the time, broadly matching IMGT annotations. A group of highly shared sequence variants was considered likely to be a technical artifact of the sequencing pipeline. The study gave a list of more than 150 TCR beta chains associated with cytomegalovirus. Only TCR beta chains were sequenced in this cohort, and the absence of alpha or paired-chain data limited detectable features. In vitro tests confirmed that a few of the cytomegalovirus-associated TCR beta chains recognize cytomegalovirus antigens. Several of the top co-occurrence clusters appeared to be linked to parvovirus B19, influenza, CMV and Epstein-Barr virus, according to a later analysis. Correlated functional status among segregating V segments might be attributable to linkage disequilibrium, but an unknown experimental factor could not be ruled out. A later analysis associated about 17,000 TCR beta sequences with specific HLA alleles at a false discovery rate of 0.05. In a later analysis, TCR association rates were found to vary across HLA loci, with the most associated TCRs seen for DRB1 alleles and the fewest for HLA-C alleles. According to a later genetic analysis, donors in an Asian-associated ancestry cluster had fewer N-insertions in productive TCRs than the roughly 660-donor mean. CMV serostatus was the only immune exposure information available for the cohort. The classifier was reported to diagnose cytomegalovirus status with high specificity and sensitivity in both the original cohort and the validation cohort. It was suggested by the authors that the approach could potentially be generalized to other disease states and immunological phenotypes. In a later genetic analysis, a missense DCLRE1C variant was associated with V-gene and J-gene trimming of TCR beta chains, and the association was replicated in an independent cohort. A further reported finding was that TCR beta sequences accurately predicted the HLA-A and HLA-B alleles for most subjects in the first cohort. Because counts were too low, about 18 rarely observed V segments, including chromosome 9 orphons, were excluded from the earlier analysis of fewer than 650 of the donors. Sequencing depth was assumed to be roughly uniform across donors in the presence/absence analyses, though that assumption may not hold. When HLA alleles, especially DR and DQ, strongly co-occurred, TCR associations were difficult to assign to individual alleles. Across donors, most TCR sequences were observed very rarely, whereas some public TCRs were present in many individuals. A later analysis found that HLA-associated TCR beta chains were more clonally expanded and had lower generation probabilities than equally common non-associated chains.

In total, 666 healthy bone marrow donors made up the cohort. All cohort members were sampled while nominally healthy, although unrecorded immune exposures were likely present. The donor was CMV seronegative and belonged to the group of approximately 320 seronegative cohort members. Each donor provided a peripheral blood sample, and peripheral blood mononuclear cells were used for TCR beta sequencing. The Qiagen DNeasy Blood Extraction Kit was used to extract genomic DNA from the blood cell samples. Details on this clone: It has no known antigen specificity. Per-nucleotide qualities are absent, and no much larger clonotype sits a single base away.

The receptor library was made with the immunoSEQ multiplex PCR assay. For the multiplex PCR, a mixture combining 60 forward primers for TCR Vbeta segments and 13 reverse primers for TCR Jbeta segments was used. Amplification of the CDR3 region of rearranged TCR beta genes was performed with a multiplex PCR assay on genomic DNA. On the Illumina HiSeq System, the amplified TCR beta libraries were sequenced as 87-base-pair reads. On the study's bioinformatics: A later analysis counted 65 million to 90 million unique TCR beta chains across the 550 to 700 repertoires, and some 11 million of these chains were shared by at least two donors. To remove PCR and sequencing errors, raw reads were error-corrected and collapsed into unique sequences using a nearest-neighbor algorithm that merged closely related sequences. CDR3 sequences were aligned to IMGT reference sequences to assign V, D and J gene segments. For a sequence to be retained, at least a six-nucleotide match to both a V gene segment and a J gene segment was required. Rearrangements were classified as productive when the CDR3 lacked stop codons and remained in frame with V and J, and all other rearrangements were classified as non-productive. CDR3 was defined according to IMGT convention as the region running from the second conserved V-encoded cysteine to the conserved J-encoded phenylalanine. In an earlier analysis of approximately 590 of the donors, sequences lacking an unambiguous match to a single V gene segment were excluded. In an earlier analysis of 587 of the donors, V segments were called functional above 56.7% productive rearrangements and were called segregating when the between-donor standard deviation exceeded 5%. A statistical classification framework was developed to diagnose cytomegalovirus status using the catalog of TCR beta chain sequences. V and J gene assignment, in a later analysis, came from comparing TCR nucleotide sequences with IMGT/GENE-DB human TR gene sequences. The TCRdist pipeline was used in a later analysis to assign CDR3 sequences and most-parsimonious VDJ recombination scenarios. In a later analysis, each TCR beta chain was defined by its CDR3 amino acid sequence together with its V-gene family, and reads lacking a unique V-gene family were excluded. As a way to deal with suspected cross-contamination and a sequencing artifact, a later analysis dropped hundreds of nucleotide sequences that were highly shared and had low generation probability. In a later analysis, a clonal expansion index was calculated for each public chain from normalized within-repertoire ranks of inferred template counts. In a later analysis, generation probabilities were computed using a VDJ recombination model fitted to out-of-frame rearrangements, and the results were checked against IGoR. A later analysis scored TCR-TCR, TCR-HLA and TCR-CMV co-occurrence with hypergeometric tests, applying a repertoire-size bias correction to TCR pairs. A later analysis estimated false discovery rates by permuting HLA or CMV assignments 20 times. In a later analysis, co-occurring TCRs were grouped using DBSCAN, with TCRdist sequence similarity added in when clustering inside HLA-allele-positive subsets. Repertoires with fewer than 30,000 or more than 120,000 public chains, plus five repertoires with anomalous nucleotide sharing, were excluded from co-occurrence clustering. TCRdb re-hosts the immuneACCESS table, in-frame sequences only. Its copies lack some clones; in the studies checked, an unresolved V gene accounts for under half of them, and the cause for the rest is not known. The V and J calls and clone size are taken from that table; D and trimming were inferred from the DNA. The sample data list about 110,000 clones, and 77% of these were observed just once. Clones ranked in the top ten supply 4.2% of the sample.

From the cysteine through the phenylalanine, the CDR3 covers 18 amino acids. The read is trimmed to its CDR3 DNA, 54 bases read in frame from base 1. The V and J ends are trimmed by 7 bases and 2 bases, leaving 21 bases between them. For CDR1 and CDR2, the germline V gene (reference sequence) lists LNHDA and SQIVND. The sequencing sample was made of PBMCs. Rearrangement joined TRBV19 to TRBJ2-6, with a tentative D gene TRBD1 over 6 matching bases. The clonotype was recovered from a male donor in good health and CMV-seronegative. The CDR3 is CASNSRTAFPTGANVLTF. DNA sequence: TGTGCCAGTAACTCCCGGACAGCCTTCCCTACTGGGGCCAACGTCCTGACTTTC.